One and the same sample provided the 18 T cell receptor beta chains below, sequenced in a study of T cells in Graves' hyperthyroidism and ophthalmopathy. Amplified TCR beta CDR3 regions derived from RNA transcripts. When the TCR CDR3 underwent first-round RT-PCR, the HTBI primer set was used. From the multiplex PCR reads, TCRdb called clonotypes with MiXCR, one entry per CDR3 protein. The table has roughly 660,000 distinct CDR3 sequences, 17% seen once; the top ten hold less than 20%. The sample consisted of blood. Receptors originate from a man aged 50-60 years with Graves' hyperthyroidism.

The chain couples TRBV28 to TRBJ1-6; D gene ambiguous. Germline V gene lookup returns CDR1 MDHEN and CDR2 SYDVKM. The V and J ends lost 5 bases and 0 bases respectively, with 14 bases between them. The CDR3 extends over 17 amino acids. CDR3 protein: CASSSPDLSSYNSPLHF. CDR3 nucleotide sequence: TGTGCCAGCAGTAGTCCAGATCTAAGCTCCTATAATTCACCCCTCCACTTT.

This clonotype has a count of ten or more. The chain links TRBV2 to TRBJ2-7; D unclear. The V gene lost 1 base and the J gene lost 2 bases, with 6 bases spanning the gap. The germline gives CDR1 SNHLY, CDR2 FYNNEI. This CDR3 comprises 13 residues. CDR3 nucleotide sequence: TGTGCCAGCAGTGAAGTCATTCCCTACGAGCAGTACTTC. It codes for CASSEVIPYEQYF. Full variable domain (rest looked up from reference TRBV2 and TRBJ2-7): EPEVTQTPSHQVTQMGQEVILRCVPISNHLYFYWYRQILGQKVEFLVSFYNNEISEKSEIFDDQFSVERPDGSNFTLKIRSTKLEDSAMYFCASSEVIPYEQYFGPGTRLTVT.

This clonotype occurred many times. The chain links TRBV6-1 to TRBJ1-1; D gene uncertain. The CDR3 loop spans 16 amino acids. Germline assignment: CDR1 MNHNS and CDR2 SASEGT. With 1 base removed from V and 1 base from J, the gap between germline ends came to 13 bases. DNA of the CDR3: TGTGCCAGCAGTGAAGGGGGATATAAGGAGAACACTGAAGCTTTCTTT. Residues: CASSEGGYKENTEAFF.

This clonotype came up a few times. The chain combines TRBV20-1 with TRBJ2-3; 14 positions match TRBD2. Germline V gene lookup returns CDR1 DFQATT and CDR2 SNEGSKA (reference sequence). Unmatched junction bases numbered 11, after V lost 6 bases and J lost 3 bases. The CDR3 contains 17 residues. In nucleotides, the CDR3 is TGCAGTGCAGTGGGACTAGCGGGAGCATTTGGGACAGATACGCAGTATTTT. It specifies CSAVGLAGAFGTDTQYF.

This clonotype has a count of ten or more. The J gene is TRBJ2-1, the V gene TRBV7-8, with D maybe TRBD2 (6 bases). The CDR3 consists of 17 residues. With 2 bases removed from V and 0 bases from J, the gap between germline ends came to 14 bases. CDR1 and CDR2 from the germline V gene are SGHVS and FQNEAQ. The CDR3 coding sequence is TGTGCCAGCAGCTTACGTGCAGCGGGTAGCTCCTACAATGAGCAGTTCTTC. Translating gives CASSLRAAGSSYNEQFF.

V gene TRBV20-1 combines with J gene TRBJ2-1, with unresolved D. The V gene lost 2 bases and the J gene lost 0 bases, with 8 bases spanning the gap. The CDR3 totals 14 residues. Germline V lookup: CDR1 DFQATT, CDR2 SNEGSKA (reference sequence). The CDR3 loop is CSARSFPSYNEQFF. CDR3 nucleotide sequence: TGCAGTGCTAGAAGCTTCCCCTCCTACAATGAGCAGTTCTTC.

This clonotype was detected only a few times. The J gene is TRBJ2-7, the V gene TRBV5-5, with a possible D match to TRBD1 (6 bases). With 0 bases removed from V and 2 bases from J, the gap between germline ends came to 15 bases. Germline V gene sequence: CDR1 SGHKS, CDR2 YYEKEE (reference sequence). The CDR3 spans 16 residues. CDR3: CASSLAPGELPYEQYF. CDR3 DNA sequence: TGTGCCAGCAGCTTGGCTCCAGGGGAACTCCCCTACGAGCAGTACTTC.

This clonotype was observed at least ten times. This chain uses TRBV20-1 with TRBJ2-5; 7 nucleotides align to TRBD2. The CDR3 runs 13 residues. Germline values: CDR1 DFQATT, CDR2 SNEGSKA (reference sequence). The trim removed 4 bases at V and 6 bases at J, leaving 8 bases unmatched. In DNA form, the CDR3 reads TGCAGTGCTAAACTGCGGGGGATCCAGACCCAGTACTTC. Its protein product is CSAKLRGIQTQYF.

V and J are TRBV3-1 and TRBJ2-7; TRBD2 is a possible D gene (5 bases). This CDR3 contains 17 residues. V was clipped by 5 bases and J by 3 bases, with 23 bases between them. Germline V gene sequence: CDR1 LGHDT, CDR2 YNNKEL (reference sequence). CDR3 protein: CASSSRVSAGRNYEQYF. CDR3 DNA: TGTGCCAGCAGCTCCCGGGTCTCCGCGGGCAGGAACTACGAGCAGTACTTC.

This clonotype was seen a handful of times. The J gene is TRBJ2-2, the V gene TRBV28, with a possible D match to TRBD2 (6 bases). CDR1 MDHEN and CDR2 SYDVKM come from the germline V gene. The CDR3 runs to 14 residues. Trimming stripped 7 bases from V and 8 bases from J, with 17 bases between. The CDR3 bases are TGTGCCAGCATAGTTGCGTCGGGGACTGGGGAGCTGTTTTTT. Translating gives CASIVASGTGELFF.

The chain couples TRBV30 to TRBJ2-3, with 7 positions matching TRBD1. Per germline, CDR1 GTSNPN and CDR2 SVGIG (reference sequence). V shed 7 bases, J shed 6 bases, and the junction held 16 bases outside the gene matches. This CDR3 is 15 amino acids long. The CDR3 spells CASFSGQVLGDTQYF. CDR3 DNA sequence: TGTGCCTCTTTCTCCGGACAGGTATTGGGGGATACGCAGTATTTT. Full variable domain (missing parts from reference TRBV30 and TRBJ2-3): SQTIHQWPATLVQPVGSPLSLECTVEGTSNPNLYWYRQAAGRGLQLLFYSVGIGQISSEVPQNLSASRPQDRQFILSSKKLLLSDSGFYLCASFSGQVLGDTQYFGPGTRLTVL.

As DNA, the CDR3 is TGTGCCAGCAGTTCCAAAGCGGGAAGCTTTACCGGGGAGCTGTTTTTT. Its translation is CASSSKAGSFTGELFF. The chain recombines TRBV28 with TRBJ2-2; 7 bases fit TRBD2. The V segment lost 4 bases and the J segment 5 bases; nucleotides outside the gene matches: 10. Germline values: CDR1 MDHEN, CDR2 SYDVKM. CDR3 length equals 16 residues.

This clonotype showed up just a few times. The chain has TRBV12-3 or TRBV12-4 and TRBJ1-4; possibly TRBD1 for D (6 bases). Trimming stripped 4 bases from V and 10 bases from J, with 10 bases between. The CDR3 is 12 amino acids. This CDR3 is CASSSTGTKLFF. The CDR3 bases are TGTGCCAGCAGTTCGACAGGAACAAAACTGTTTTTT.

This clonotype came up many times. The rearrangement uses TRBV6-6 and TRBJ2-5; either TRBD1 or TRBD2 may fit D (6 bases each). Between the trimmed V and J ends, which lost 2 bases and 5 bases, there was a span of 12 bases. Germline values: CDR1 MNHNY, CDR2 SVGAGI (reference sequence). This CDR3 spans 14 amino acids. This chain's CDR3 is CASSYRGGLETQYF. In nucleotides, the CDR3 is TGTGCCAGCAGTTACAGAGGGGGGTTGGAGACCCAGTACTTC.

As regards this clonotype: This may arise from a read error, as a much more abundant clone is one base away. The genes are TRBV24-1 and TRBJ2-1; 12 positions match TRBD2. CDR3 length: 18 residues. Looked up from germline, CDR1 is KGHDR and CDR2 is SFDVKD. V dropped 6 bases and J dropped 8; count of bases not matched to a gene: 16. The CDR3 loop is CATSQGLAGLGVYDEQFF. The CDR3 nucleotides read TGTGCCACCAGTCAGGGACTAGCGGGCCTAGGGGTATACGATGAGCAGTTCTTC.

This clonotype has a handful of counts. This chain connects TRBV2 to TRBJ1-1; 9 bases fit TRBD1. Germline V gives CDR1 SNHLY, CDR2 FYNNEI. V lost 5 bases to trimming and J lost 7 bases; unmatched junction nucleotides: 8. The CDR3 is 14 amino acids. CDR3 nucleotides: TGTGCCAGCAGTACGAAGACAGGGGGACATGAAGCTTTCTTT. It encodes CASSTKTGGHEAFF.

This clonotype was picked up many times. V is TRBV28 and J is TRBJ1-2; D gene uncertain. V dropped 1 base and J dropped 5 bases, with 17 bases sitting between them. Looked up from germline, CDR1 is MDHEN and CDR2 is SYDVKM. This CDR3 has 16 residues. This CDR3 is CASSLSPGWSSYGYTF. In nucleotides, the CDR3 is TGTGCCAGCAGTTTATCGCCGGGATGGAGCTCTTATGGCTACACCTTC.

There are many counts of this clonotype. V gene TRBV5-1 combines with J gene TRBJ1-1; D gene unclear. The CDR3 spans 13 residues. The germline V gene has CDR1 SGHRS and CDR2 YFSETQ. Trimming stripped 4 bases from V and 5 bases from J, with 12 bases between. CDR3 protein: CASSPWRGTEAFF. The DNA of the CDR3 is TGCGCCAGCAGCCCATGGAGAGGGACTGAAGCTTTCTTT.